The clone carrying this TCR beta chain was seen only once. Its antigen is unidentified. The donors comprised healthy bone marrow donors. These data originate in a study of cytomegalovirus exposure and HLA in healthy donors. Points from the study as a whole: Reports credit the classifier with highly specific, highly sensitive diagnosis of cytomegalovirus status.

Trimming took 4 bases from V and 0 from J, leaving 16 bases between them. Germline V gives CDR1 SGDLS, CDR2 YYNGEE. The CDR3 covers 16 residues. The PCR contained 60 Vbeta and 13 Jbeta primers. Using immunoSEQ multiplex PCR, the repertoire was profiled, and TCRdb retains in-frame clones only, with some absent. The table has some 130,000 clones, roughly 72% seen once. This chain connects TRBV9 to TRBJ1-1, with D perhaps matching TRBD1 (6 bases). This clonotype was sampled from a male donor in good health and CMV-seronegative. Sequenced sample: PBMCs. DNA of the CDR3: TGTGCCAGCAGCCCAGAGTCGGGGACACTGAACACTGAAGCTTTCTTT. Amino acids: CASSPESGTLNTEAFF.